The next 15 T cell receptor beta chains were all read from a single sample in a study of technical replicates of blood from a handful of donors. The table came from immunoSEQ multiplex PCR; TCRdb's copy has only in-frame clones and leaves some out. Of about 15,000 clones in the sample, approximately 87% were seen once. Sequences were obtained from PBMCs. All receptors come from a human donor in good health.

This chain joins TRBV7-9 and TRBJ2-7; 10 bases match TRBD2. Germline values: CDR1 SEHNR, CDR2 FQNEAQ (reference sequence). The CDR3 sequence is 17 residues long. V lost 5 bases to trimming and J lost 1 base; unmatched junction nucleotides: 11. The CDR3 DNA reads TGTGCCAGCAGCCCATGGTCTAGCGGGAGTCTTTCCTACGAGCAGTACTTC. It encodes CASSPWSSGSLSYEQYF.

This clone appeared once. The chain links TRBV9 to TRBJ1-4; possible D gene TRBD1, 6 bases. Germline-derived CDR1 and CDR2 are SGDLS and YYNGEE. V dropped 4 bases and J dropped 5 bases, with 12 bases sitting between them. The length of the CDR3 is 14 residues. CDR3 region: CASSPGQLNEKLFF. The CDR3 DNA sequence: TGTGCCAGCAGCCCAGGACAGCTCAATGAAAAACTGTTTTTT.

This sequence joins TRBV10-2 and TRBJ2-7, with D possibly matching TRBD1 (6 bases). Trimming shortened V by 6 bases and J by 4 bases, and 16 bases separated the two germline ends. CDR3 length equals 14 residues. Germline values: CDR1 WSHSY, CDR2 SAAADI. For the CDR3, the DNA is TGCGCCAGCAGCTTCGGGACACCGAGATACGAGCAGTACTTC. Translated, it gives CASSFGTPRYEQYF.

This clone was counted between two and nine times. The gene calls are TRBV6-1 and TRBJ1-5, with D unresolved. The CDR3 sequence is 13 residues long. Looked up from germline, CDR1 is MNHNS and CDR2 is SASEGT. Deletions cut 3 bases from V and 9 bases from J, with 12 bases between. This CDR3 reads CASSERVLGPQHF. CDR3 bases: TGTGCCAGCAGTGAGCGCGTCCTTGGGCCCCAGCATTTT.

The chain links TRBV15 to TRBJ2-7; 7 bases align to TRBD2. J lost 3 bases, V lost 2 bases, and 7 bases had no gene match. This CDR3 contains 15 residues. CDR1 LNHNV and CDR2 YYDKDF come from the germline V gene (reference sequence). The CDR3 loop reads CATSRSGTTNYEQYF. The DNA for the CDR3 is TGTGCCACCAGCAGATCCGGGACTACCAACTACGAGCAGTACTTC.

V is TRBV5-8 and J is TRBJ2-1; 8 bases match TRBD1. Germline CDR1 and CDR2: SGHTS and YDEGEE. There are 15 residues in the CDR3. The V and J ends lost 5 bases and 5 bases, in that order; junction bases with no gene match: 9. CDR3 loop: CASSPPHRGNNEQFF. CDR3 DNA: TGTGCCAGCAGTCCGCCCCACAGGGGGAACAATGAGCAGTTCTTC.

The CDR3 region is CASLAGGARRDTGELFF. The CDR3 DNA is TGTGCCTCACTAGCGGGAGGGGCTAGAAGGGACACCGGGGAGCTGTTTTTT. The rearrangement joins TRBV7-9 to TRBJ2-2, with 13 bases identical to TRBD2. This CDR3 is 17 amino acids long. V lost 11 bases to trimming and J lost 3 bases; unmatched junction nucleotides: 12. Germline V CDR1 and CDR2: SEHNR, FQNEAQ (reference sequence).

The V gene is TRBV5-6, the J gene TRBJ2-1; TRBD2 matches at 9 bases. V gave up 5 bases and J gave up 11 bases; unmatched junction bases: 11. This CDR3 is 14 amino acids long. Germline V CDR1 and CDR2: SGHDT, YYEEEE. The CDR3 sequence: CASSDASGETKQFF. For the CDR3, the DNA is TGTGCCAGCAGTGACGCTAGCGGGGAAACCAAGCAGTTCTTC.

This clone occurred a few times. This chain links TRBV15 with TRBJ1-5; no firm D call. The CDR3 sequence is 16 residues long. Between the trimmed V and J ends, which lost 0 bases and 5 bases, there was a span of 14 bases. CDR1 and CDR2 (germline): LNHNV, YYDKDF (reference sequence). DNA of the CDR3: TGTGCCACCAGCAGAGATAGGCAGCGAAAGGATCAGCCCCAGCATTTT. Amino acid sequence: CATSRDRQRKDQPQHF.

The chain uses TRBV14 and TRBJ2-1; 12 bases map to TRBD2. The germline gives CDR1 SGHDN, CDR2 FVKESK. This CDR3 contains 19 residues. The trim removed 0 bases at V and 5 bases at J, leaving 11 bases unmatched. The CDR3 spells CASSQDWLAGGLGDNEQFF. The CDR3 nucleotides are TGTGCCAGCAGCCAAGATTGGCTAGCGGGAGGGCTTGGGGACAATGAGCAGTTCTTC.

The CDR3: CASSAASGRSTTGELFF. The DNA of the CDR3 is TGTGCCAGCAGTGCGGCTAGCGGGAGGTCGACCACCGGGGAGCTGTTTTTT. The genes are TRBV2 and TRBJ2-2, with 11 nucleotides matching TRBD2. The CDR3 contains 17 residues. CDR1 and CDR2 from the germline V gene are SNHLY and FYNNEI. With V trimmed by 4 bases and J by 4 bases, 8 bases remained unmatched.

DNA for the CDR3: TGTGCCAGTGGGGCAGGGAGGGACACCGGGGAGCTGTTTTTT. Translation gives CASGAGRDTGELFF. The gene calls are TRBV19 and TRBJ2-2; TRBD2 agrees at 7 bases. Germline V gene sequence: CDR1 LNHDA, CDR2 SQIVND (reference sequence). The CDR3 contains 14 residues. The J segment lost 3 bases and the V segment lost 8 bases, leaving 6 bases of the junction unmatched.

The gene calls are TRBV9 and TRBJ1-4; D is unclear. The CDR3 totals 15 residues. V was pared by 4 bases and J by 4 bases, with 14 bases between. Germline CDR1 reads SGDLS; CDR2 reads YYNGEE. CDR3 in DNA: TGTGCCAGCAGCTCGAGTGGGGAGATTAATGAAAAACTGTTTTTT. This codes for CASSSSGEINEKLFF.

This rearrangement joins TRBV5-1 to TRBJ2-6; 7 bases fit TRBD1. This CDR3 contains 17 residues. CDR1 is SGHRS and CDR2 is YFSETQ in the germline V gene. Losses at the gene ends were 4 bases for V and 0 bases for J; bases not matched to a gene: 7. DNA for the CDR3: TGCGCCAGCAGCCACAGGGGCGCCGTCTCTGGGGCCAACGTCCTGACTTTC. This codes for CASSHRGAVSGANVLTF.

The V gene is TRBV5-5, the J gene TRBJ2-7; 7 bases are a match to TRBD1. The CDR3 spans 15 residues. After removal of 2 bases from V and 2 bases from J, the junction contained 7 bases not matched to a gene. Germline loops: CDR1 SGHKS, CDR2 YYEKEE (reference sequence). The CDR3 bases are TGTGCCAGCAGCTTTACCGGGACAGCTACCTACGAGCAGTACTTC. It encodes CASSFTGTATYEQYF. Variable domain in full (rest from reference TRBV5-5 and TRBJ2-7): DAGVTQSPTHLIKTRGQQVTLRCSPISGHKSVSWYQQVLGQGPQFIFQYYEKEERGRGNFPDRFSARQFPNYSSELNVNALLLGDSALYLCASSFTGTATYEQYFGPGTRLTVT.